Listed below are T cell receptor beta chains from one sample, sequenced in a study of blood T cell repertoires in COVID-19. Method: immunoSEQ multiplex PCR; TCRdb's copy keeps in-frame clones and lacks some. Among around 190,000 clones listed, roughly 88% were seen once. What was sequenced was PBMCs or T cells enriched from blood (not recorded which). These receptor sequences come from a woman between 18 and 30 years old who had recovered from COVID-19. Each CDR3 is given with its conserved first and last residue. Each record gives: D gene, J gene, clone size, V gene, CDR3 protein, CDR3 DNA. The D gene is left open where the match is weak. The listing skips clone size in some rows; elsewhere it reads once, few, many or a size class.

d_gene: NA; j_gene: TRBJ1-5; abundance: NA; v_gene: TRBV7-9; CDR3aa: CASQGGGNQPQHF; CDR3nt: TGTGCCAGCCAAGGGGGGGGTAATCAGCCCCAGCATTTT
d_gene: NA; j_gene: TRBJ2-1; abundance: NA; v_gene: TRBV19; CDR3aa: CASSLDILLSSYNEQFF; CDR3nt: TGTGCCAGTAGCCTGGACATACTACTAAGCTCCTACAATGAGCAGTTCTTC
d_gene: NA; j_gene: TRBJ1-1; abundance: NA; v_gene: TRBV21-1; CDR3aa: CASSLKERWTEAFF; CDR3nt: TGTGCCAGCAGCTTAAAAGAGAGGTGGACTGAAGCTTTCTTT
d_gene: TRBD1; j_gene: TRBJ1-1; abundance: NA; v_gene: TRBV4-1; CDR3aa: CASSQKTGTVSSTEAFF; CDR3nt: TGCGCCAGCAGCCAGAAGACCGGGACAGTGTCTTCCACTGAAGCTTTCTTT
d_gene: TRBD1; j_gene: TRBJ1-5; abundance: NA; v_gene: TRBV28; CDR3aa: CASSFYGQGVYQPQHF; CDR3nt: TGTGCCAGCAGTTTCTATGGACAGGGGGTTTATCAGCCCCAGCATTTT
d_gene: NA; j_gene: TRBJ1-1; abundance: NA; v_gene: TRBV25-1; CDR3aa: CASSRSGDTEAFF; CDR3nt: TGTGCCAGCAGTCGCTCGGGGGACACTGAAGCTTTCTTT
d_gene: TRBD1; j_gene: TRBJ1-2; abundance: NA; v_gene: TRBV29-1; CDR3aa: CSVRTGDYGYTF; CDR3nt: TGCAGCGTTAGAACAGGGGACTATGGCTACACCTTC
d_gene: NA; j_gene: TRBJ2-7; abundance: NA; v_gene: TRBV11-2; CDR3aa: CASIDQGLREQYF; CDR3nt: TGTGCCAGCATTGATCAGGGTTTGCGCGAGCAGTACTTC
d_gene: TRBD1; j_gene: TRBJ1-1; abundance: NA; v_gene: TRBV30; CDR3aa: CAWKQGRGTEAFF; CDR3nt: TGTGCCTGGAAACAGGGGCGCGGTACTGAAGCTTTCTTT
d_gene: NA; j_gene: TRBJ2-3; abundance: NA; v_gene: TRBV3-1/TRBV3-2; CDR3aa: CASSLTGGTQYF; CDR3nt: TGTGCCAGCAGCCTTACCGGGGGTACGCAGTATTTT
d_gene: TRBD2; j_gene: TRBJ2-6; abundance: NA; v_gene: TRBV11-2; CDR3aa: CASTFAGGSSGANVLTF; CDR3nt: TGTGCCAGCACCTTTGCGGGAGGGAGCTCTGGGGCCAACGTCCTGACTTTC
d_gene: TRBD1; j_gene: TRBJ1-4; abundance: NA; v_gene: TRBV7-9; CDR3aa: CASSPGTGGNEKLFF; CDR3nt: TGTGCCAGCAGCCCAGGGACAGGGGGGAATGAAAAACTGTTTTTT
d_gene: TRBD2; j_gene: TRBJ2-1; abundance: NA; v_gene: TRBV27; CDR3aa: CASSSTSSGRYNEQFF; CDR3nt: TGTGCCAGCAGTTCCACTTCTAGCGGGCGTTACAATGAGCAGTTCTTC
d_gene: TRBD1; j_gene: TRBJ1-1; abundance: once; v_gene: TRBV29-1; CDR3aa: CSVIRTGKNTEAFF; CDR3nt: TGCAGCGTAATCAGGACAGGGAAGAACACTGAAGCTTTCTTT
d_gene: NA; j_gene: TRBJ2-7; abundance: NA; v_gene: TRBV6-5; CDR3aa: CASPPPGVYEQYF; CDR3nt: TGTGCCAGCCCTCCCCCCGGGGTCTACGAGCAGTACTTC
d_gene: NA; j_gene: TRBJ1-5; abundance: few; v_gene: TRBV12-3/TRBV12-4; CDR3aa: CASSLIMAPQHF; CDR3nt: TGTGCCAGCAGTTTAATCATGGCGCCCCAGCATTTT
d_gene: TRBD2; j_gene: TRBJ2-3; abundance: NA; v_gene: TRBV7-2; CDR3aa: CASSLTSGSHTQYF; CDR3nt: TGTGCCAGCAGCTTAACTAGCGGGTCCCATACGCAGTATTTT
d_gene: NA; j_gene: TRBJ2-1; abundance: once; v_gene: TRBV28; CDR3aa: CASSEGAGSSYNEQFF; CDR3nt: TGTGCCAGCAGCGAGGGGGCGGGGAGCTCCTACAATGAGCAGTTCTTC
d_gene: TRBD1; j_gene: TRBJ1-2; abundance: NA; v_gene: TRBV20-1; CDR3aa: CSARTGQGYTF; CDR3nt: TGCAGTGCAAGGACAGGGCAAGGCTACACCTTC
d_gene: NA; j_gene: TRBJ2-2; abundance: once; v_gene: TRBV11-2; CDR3aa: CASSPDGLAANTGELFF; CDR3nt: TGTGCCAGCAGTCCGGACGGACTTGCCGCGAACACCGGGGAGCTGTTTTTT
d_gene: TRBD2; j_gene: TRBJ2-5; abundance: NA; v_gene: TRBV5-1; CDR3aa: CASSTGLAGGAETQYF; CDR3nt: TGCGCCAGCAGCACGGGACTAGCGGGGGGAGCAGAGACCCAGTACTTC
d_gene: NA; j_gene: TRBJ2-2; abundance: NA; v_gene: TRBV23-1; CDR3aa: CASSQSSRGLNTGELFF; CDR3nt: TGCGCCAGCAGTCAATCGTCGCGGGGCTTGAACACCGGGGAGCTGTTTTTT
d_gene: TRBD2; j_gene: TRBJ2-3; abundance: NA; v_gene: TRBV28; CDR3aa: CASSFRFLAGTDTQYF; CDR3nt: TGTGCCAGCAGTTTCCGTTTCCTAGCGGGCACAGATACGCAGTATTTT
d_gene: NA; j_gene: TRBJ2-5; abundance: NA; v_gene: TRBV20-1; CDR3aa: CSASGGADETQYF; CDR3nt: TGCAGTGCTAGTGGCGGGGCGGACGAGACCCAGTACTTC
d_gene: NA; j_gene: TRBJ2-2; abundance: NA; v_gene: TRBV24-1; CDR3aa: CATGAAANTGELFF; CDR3nt: TGTGCCACAGGGGCAGCCGCGAACACCGGGGAGCTGTTTTTT
d_gene: TRBD1; j_gene: TRBJ2-3; abundance: NA; v_gene: TRBV5-4; CDR3aa: CASSPDRATDTQYF; CDR3nt: TGTGCCAGCAGCCCGGACAGGGCGACAGATACGCAGTATTTT
d_gene: NA; j_gene: TRBJ1-1; abundance: NA; v_gene: TRBV19; CDR3aa: CASSIDRLGGTEAFF; CDR3nt: TGTGCCAGTAGTATTGACCGACTGGGGGGCACTGAAGCTTTCTTT
d_gene: TRBD2; j_gene: TRBJ2-3; abundance: NA; v_gene: TRBV25-1; CDR3aa: CASSRLAGGVTDTQYF; CDR3nt: TGTGCCAGCAGTAGACTAGCGGGAGGGGTCACAGATACGCAGTATTTT
d_gene: TRBD1; j_gene: TRBJ1-1; abundance: NA; v_gene: TRBV27; CDR3aa: CASSFDRVTEAFF; CDR3nt: TGTGCCAGCAGTTTTGACAGGGTGACTGAAGCTTTCTTT
d_gene: NA; j_gene: TRBJ1-4; abundance: once; v_gene: TRBV5-8; CDR3aa: CASSYHRSDTATNEKLFF; CDR3nt: TGTGCCAGCAGCTACCACCGGTCGGACACTGCAACTAATGAAAAACTGTTTTTT
d_gene: NA; j_gene: TRBJ1-1; abundance: NA; v_gene: TRBV9; CDR3aa: CASSDSWGPDTEAFF; CDR3nt: TGTGCCAGCAGCGATAGCTGGGGGCCGGACACTGAAGCTTTCTTT
d_gene: TRBD1; j_gene: TRBJ1-3; abundance: NA; v_gene: TRBV9; CDR3aa: CASSVGTGAGNTIYF; CDR3nt: TGTGCCAGCAGCGTTGGGACAGGGGCCGGAAACACCATATATTTT
d_gene: TRBD1; j_gene: TRBJ1-6; abundance: NA; v_gene: TRBV6-5; CDR3aa: CASSYSSRTGGSPLHF; CDR3nt: TGTGCCAGCAGTTACTCGTCTCGGACAGGGGGATCACCCCTCCACTTT
d_gene: TRBD1; j_gene: TRBJ2-5; abundance: NA; v_gene: TRBV5-1; CDR3aa: CASRVGQDADGWYF; CDR3nt: TGCGCCAGCAGGGTAGGACAGGATGCCGATGGCTGGTACTTC
d_gene: NA; j_gene: TRBJ1-4; abundance: NA; v_gene: TRBV4-1; CDR3aa: CASSQDLATNEKLFF; CDR3nt: TGCGCCAGCAGCCAAGATCTAGCAACTAATGAAAAACTGTTTTTT
d_gene: NA; j_gene: TRBJ1-1; abundance: NA; v_gene: TRBV7-2; CDR3aa: CASSPIGATEAFF; CDR3nt: TGTGCCAGCAGCCCTATAGGGGCCACTGAAGCTTTCTTT
d_gene: NA; j_gene: TRBJ1-6; abundance: NA; v_gene: TRBV30; CDR3aa: CAWRRGYNSPLHF; CDR3nt: TGTGCCTGGAGACGGGGGTATAATTCACCCCTCCACTTT